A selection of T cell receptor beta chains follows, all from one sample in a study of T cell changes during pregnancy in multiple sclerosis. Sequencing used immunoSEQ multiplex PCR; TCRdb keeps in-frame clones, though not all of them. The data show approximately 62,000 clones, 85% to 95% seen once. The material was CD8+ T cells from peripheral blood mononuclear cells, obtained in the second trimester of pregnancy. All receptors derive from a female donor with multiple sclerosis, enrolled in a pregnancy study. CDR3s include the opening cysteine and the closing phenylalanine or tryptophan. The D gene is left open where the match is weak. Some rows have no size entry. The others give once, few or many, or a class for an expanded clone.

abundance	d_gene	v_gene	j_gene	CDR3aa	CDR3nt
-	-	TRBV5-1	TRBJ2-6	CASTGDPRAFSGANVLTF	TGCGCCAGCACAGGGGATCCCCGAGCTTTCTCTGGGGCCAACGTCCTGACTTTC
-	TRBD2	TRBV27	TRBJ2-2	CASRGLDLPADTGELFF	TGTGCCAGCAGGGGACTAGACCTTCCCGCCGACACCGGGGAGCTGTTTTTT
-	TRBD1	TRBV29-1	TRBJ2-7	CSVEGGTRQGPYEQYF	TGCAGCGTTGAAGGTGGCACGCGACAGGGGCCCTACGAGCAGTACTTC
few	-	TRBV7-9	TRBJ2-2	CASSLTGANTGELFF	TGTGCCAGCAGCTTAACTGGAGCGAACACCGGGGAGCTGTTTTTT
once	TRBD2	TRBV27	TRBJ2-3	CASSPTQREGPEDTQYF	TGTGCCAGCAGCCCTACTCAGCGGGAGGGCCCGGAAGATACGCAGTATTTT
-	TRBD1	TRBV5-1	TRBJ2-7	CASSPYRGPSYEQYF	TGCGCCAGCAGCCCTTACAGGGGTCCTTCCTACGAGCAGTACTTC
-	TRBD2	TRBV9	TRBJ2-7	CASSVATGGLAGLSSYEQYF	TGTGCCAGCAGCGTAGCTACAGGCGGACTAGCGGGCCTGAGCTCCTACGAGCAGTACTTC
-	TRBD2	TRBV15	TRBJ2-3	CATSPGTTTDTQYF	TGTGCCACCAGCCCCGGGACTACCACAGATACGCAGTATTTT
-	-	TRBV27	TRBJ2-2	CASTIGGGGTGELFF	TGTGCCAGCACCATAGGAGGGGGGGGGACCGGGGAGCTGTTTTTT
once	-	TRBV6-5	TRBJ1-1	CASSYGGANTEAFF	TGTGCCAGCAGTTACGGTGGGGCGAACACTGAAGCTTTCTTT
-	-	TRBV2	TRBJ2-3	CASSPERGTQYF	TGTGCCAGCAGCCCCGAAAGGGGGACGCAGTATTTT
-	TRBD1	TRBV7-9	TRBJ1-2	CASTGTGATYGYTF	TGTGCCAGCACAGGGACAGGGGCGACCTATGGCTACACCTTC
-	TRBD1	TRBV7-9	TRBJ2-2	CASSSGQVSAGELFF	TGTGCCAGCAGTTCGGGACAGGTGTCGGCCGGGGAGCTGTTTTTT
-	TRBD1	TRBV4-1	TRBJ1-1	CASSREGAGRPEAFF	TGCGCCAGCAGCCGCGAGGGGGCCGGTAGACCTGAAGCTTTCTTT
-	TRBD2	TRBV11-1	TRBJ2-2	CASSLNSGSIGELFF	TGTGCCAGCAGCCTTAATAGCGGGAGCATCGGGGAGCTGTTTTTT
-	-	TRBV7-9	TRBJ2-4	CASSDGGGKNIQYF	TGTGCCAGCAGTGACGGGGGTGGCAAAAACATTCAGTACTTC
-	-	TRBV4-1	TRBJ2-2	CASSLTETNTGELFF	TGCGCCAGCAGCCTTACAGAGACGAACACCGGGGAGCTGTTTTTT
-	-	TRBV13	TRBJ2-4	CASSLSGAKNIQYF	TGTGCCAGCAGCTTATCAGGGGCCAAAAACATTCAGTACTTC
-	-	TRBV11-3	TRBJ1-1	CASSYGPGTEAFF	TGTGCCAGCAGCTACGGACCAGGGACTGAAGCTTTCTTT
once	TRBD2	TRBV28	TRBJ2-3	CASSFALAGNTDTQYF	TGTGCCAGCAGTTTCGCACTAGCGGGGAACACAGATACGCAGTATTTT
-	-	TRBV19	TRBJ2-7	CASSPPIFQRGSSYEQYF	TGTGCCAGTTCTCCCCCTATATTTCAAAGGGGAAGCTCCTACGAGCAGTACTTC
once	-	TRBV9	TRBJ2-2	CASSVSEGELFF	TGTGCCAGCAGCGTAAGCGAGGGGGAGCTGTTTTTT
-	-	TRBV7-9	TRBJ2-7	CASSSPLPGHSYEQYF	TGTGCCAGCAGCTCTCCACTTCCGGGACATTCCTACGAGCAGTACTTC
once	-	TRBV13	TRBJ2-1	CASSLGTREQFF	TGTGCCAGCAGCTTAGGGACTAGGGAGCAGTTCTTC
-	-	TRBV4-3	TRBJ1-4	CASSPRTGGHEKLFF	TGCGCCAGCAGCCCTCGGACGGGGGGGCATGAAAAACTGTTTTTT
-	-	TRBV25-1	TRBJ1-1	CASGQSLNTEAFF	TGTGCCAGCGGGCAGAGTCTGAACACTGAAGCTTTCTTT
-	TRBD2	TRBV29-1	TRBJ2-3	CSASSTSGRTDTQYF	TGCAGCGCCTCTTCGACTAGCGGGAGGACAGATACGCAGTATTTT
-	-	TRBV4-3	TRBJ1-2	CASSPSTEEYGYTF	TGCGCCAGCAGCCCGTCGACAGAGGAGTATGGCTACACCTTC
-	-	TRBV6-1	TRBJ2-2	CASSGTQGTKNTGELFF	TGTGCCAGCAGTGGTACCCAAGGGACAAAAAACACCGGGGAGCTGTTTTTT
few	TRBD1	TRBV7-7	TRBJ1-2	CASSPLGGQANYGYTF	TGTGCCAGCAGCCCGTTAGGTGGACAGGCTAACTATGGCTACACCTTC
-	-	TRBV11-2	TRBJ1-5	CASSLDPGSNQPQHF	TGTGCCAGCAGCTTAGATCCAGGGAGCAATCAGCCCCAGCATTTT
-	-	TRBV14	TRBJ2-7	CASSPEAELEQYF	TGTGCCAGCAGCCCGGAGGCGGAGCTCGAGCAGTACTTC
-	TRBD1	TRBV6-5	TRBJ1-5	CASSPGQGDEPQHF	TGTGCCAGCAGTCCCGGACAGGGAGATGAGCCCCAGCATTTT
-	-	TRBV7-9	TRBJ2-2	CASSFRQSGELFF	TGTGCCAGCAGCTTCCGACAGTCCGGGGAGCTGTTTTTT
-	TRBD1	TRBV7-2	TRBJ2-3	CASSLVTGGWGDTQYF	TGTGCCAGCAGCTTGGTAACAGGGGGCTGGGGAGATACGCAGTATTTT
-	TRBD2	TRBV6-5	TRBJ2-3	CASGAGGPDTQYF	TGTGCCAGCGGGGCGGGGGGACCAGATACGCAGTATTTT
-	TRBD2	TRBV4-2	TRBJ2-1	CASSQDPAGGYNEQFF	TGTGCCAGCAGCCAAGATCCGGCGGGAGGGTACAATGAGCAGTTCTTC
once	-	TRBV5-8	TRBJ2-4	CASSLGVSGNIQYF	TGTGCCAGCAGCTTGGGGGTTTCAGGGAACATTCAGTACTTC
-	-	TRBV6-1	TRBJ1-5	CASSVGTTNQPQHF	TGTGCCAGCAGTGTCGGGACAACTAATCAGCCCCAGCATTTT
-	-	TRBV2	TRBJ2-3	CASRQGPDTQYF	TGTGCCAGCAGACAGGGCCCAGATACGCAGTATTTT
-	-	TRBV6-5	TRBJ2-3	CASSLSGTDTQYF	TGTGCCAGCAGCCTCAGCGGCACAGATACGCAGTATTTT
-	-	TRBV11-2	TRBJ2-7	CASSSPPTGFYEQYF	TGTGCCAGCAGCTCCCCCCCTACAGGCTTCTACGAGCAGTACTTC
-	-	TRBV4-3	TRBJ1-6	CASSQDPTVNSPLHF	TGCGCCAGCAGCCAAGATCCGACAGTAAATTCACCCCTCCACTTT
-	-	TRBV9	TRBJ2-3	CASSPLAGQGVGGTDTQYF	TGTGCCAGCAGCCCATTAGCTGGGCAGGGCGTTGGGGGCACAGATACGCAGTATTTT
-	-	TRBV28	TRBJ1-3	CASSFLTGNTIYF	TGTGCCAGCAGTTTCCTAACTGGAAACACCATATATTTT
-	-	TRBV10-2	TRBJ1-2	CASSEDRRIGYTF	TGCGCCAGCAGTGAGGACAGGAGGATTGGCTACACCTTC
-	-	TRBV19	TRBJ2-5	CASSFGHFQETQYF	TGTGCCAGTAGTTTTGGACACTTCCAAGAGACCCAGTACTTC
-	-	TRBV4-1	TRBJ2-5	CASSQGAQETQYF	TGCGCCAGCAGCCAAGGGGCCCAAGAGACCCAGTACTTC
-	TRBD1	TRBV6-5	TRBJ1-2	CASRNGQDGYTF	TGTGCCAGCAGGAACGGACAGGATGGCTACACCTTC
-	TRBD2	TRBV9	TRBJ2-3	CASSAFPGTSGRTDTQYF	TGTGCCAGCAGCGCATTTCCCGGGACTAGCGGGCGCACAGATACGCAGTATTTT
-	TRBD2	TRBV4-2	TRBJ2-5	CASSQDLIERGALTTQYF	TGTGCCAGCAGCCAAGATCTTATTGAGCGGGGGGCACTAACGACCCAGTACTTC
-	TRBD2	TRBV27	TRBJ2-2	CASSPGLAGVHTGELFF	TGTGCCAGCAGTCCGGGACTAGCGGGAGTACACACCGGGGAGCTGTTTTTT
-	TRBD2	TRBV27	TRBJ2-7	CASSPSSGSAYEQYF	TGTGCCAGCAGCCCGTCTAGCGGGAGCGCCTACGAGCAGTACTTC
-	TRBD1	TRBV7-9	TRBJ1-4	CASSQGQGRDEKLFF	TGTGCCAGCAGTCAAGGACAGGGAAGGGATGAAAAACTGTTTTTT
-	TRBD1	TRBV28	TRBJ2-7	CASSSTGTGISYEQYF	TGTGCCAGCAGTTCAACCGGGACAGGGATCTCCTACGAGCAGTACTTC
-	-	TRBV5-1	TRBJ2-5	CASSLAGYPGDSYYFQETQYF	TGCGCCAGCAGCTTGGCCGGGTACCCGGGAGACAGCTACTACTTCCAAGAGACCCAGTACTTC
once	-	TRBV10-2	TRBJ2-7	CASSESSPLGVYEQYF	TGCGCCAGCAGTGAGTCATCCCCTTTAGGGGTCTACGAGCAGTACTTC
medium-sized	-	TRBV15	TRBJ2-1	CATSLPLAQLVYNEQFF	TGTGCCACCAGCCTCCCCTTGGCCCAACTAGTATACAATGAGCAGTTCTTC